This T cell receptor beta chain was found in a study of shared clonotypes between healthy human individuals. The naive CD8 subset, CD45RO-negative cells positively selected for CCR7, excluded terminally differentiated effector memory CD45RA+ cells. The germline V gene encodes CDR1 LGHNA and CDR2 YNFKEQ. This CDR3 is 14 amino acids long. V lost 2 bases and J lost 6; bases outside the gene matches: 5. Across several immunoSEQ plates, the genomic DNA of each subset was split evenly. Each replicate PCR on the sorted subsets used 200 to 250 ng DNA (around 30,000 T cell genomes). Using immunoSEQ multiplex PCR, the repertoire was profiled, and TCRdb retains in-frame clones only, with some absent. The table lists fewer than 1 million clones, about 96% of them singletons.

The genes are TRBV4-2 and TRBJ2-7; 9 bases fit TRBD1. Sequenced input: naive CD8+ T cells sorted from blood. This TCR derives from a man younger than 40 in good health. For the CDR3, the DNA is TGTGCCAGCAGCCAAAACAGGGGGCTTCTCGAGCAGTACTTC. This translates into CASSQNRGLLEQYF.